A single sample gave rise to the 5 T cell receptor beta chains below, sequenced in a study of blood T cells in healthy people across ages. The authors ran a second PCR of about 6 to 11 cycles using a sample-barcoded 5' primer and a J-beta primer mix. TCRdb used MiXCR to reprocess the 5' RACE reads, holding one entry per CDR3 protein. The sample includes 450,000 to 600,000 distinct CDR3 sequences, over 25% of them seen just once. These data are also associated with another study on T cells of mothers and their children.

Sequencing was performed on blood. These receptors were obtained from a boy aged 2-9 years in good health.

The rearrangement uses TRBV6-1 and TRBJ1-2, with 8 bases aligning to TRBD1. The germline gives CDR1 MNHNS, CDR2 SASEGT. There are 13 residues in the CDR3. The V segment lost 4 bases and the J segment 7 bases; nucleotides outside the gene matches: 5. CDR3 DNA: TGTGCCAGCAGTGCGGACAGGGCCTCTGGCTACACCTTC. Translating it yields CASSADRASGYTF.

This clonotype was observed many times. The chain has TRBV20-1 and TRBJ1-6, with D perhaps matching TRBD1 (5 bases). The CDR3 contains 15 residues. Trimming removed 1 base at V and 10 bases at J, with 17 bases between. CDR1 is DFQATT, CDR2 SNEGSKA, per germline (reference sequence). In nucleotides, the CDR3 is TGCAGTGCTAGAGTGGGACCTTTAGACACCTCACCCCTCCACTTT. This encodes CSARVGPLDTSPLHF.

The chain links TRBV19 to TRBJ2-1; no definite D call. V gave up 5 bases and J gave up 8 bases, with 13 bases separating them. Germline values: CDR1 LNHDA, CDR2 SQIVND (reference sequence). This CDR3 comprises 13 residues. CDR3 DNA sequence: TGTGCCAGTAGTCACTCGGGTACCGATGAGCAGTTCTTC. Encoded protein: CASSHSGTDEQFF. The full variable domain, in which reference TRBV19 and TRBJ2-1 provide the parts outside the CDR3, is DGGITQSPKYLFRKEGQNVTLSCEQNLNHDAMYWYRQDPGQGLRLIYYSQIVNDFQKGDIAEGYSVSREKKESFPLTVTSAQKNPTAFYLCASSHSGTDEQFFGPGTRLTVL.

The chain uses TRBV7-9 and TRBJ2-7; weak D call: TRBD1 (6 bases). Deletions cut 2 bases from V and 3 bases from J, with 11 bases between. Germline loops: CDR1 SEHNR, CDR2 FQNEAQ (reference sequence). This CDR3 is 14 amino acids long. The CDR3 reads CASSLPGVVYEQYF. The DNA for the CDR3 is TGTGCCAGCAGCTTACCAGGGGTGGTCTACGAGCAGTACTTC.

V and J are TRBV20-1 and TRBJ2-3, with TRBD1 matching 9 bases. The CDR3 runs to 19 residues. J was trimmed by 1 base and V by 4 bases; bases with no gene match: 18. Germline assignment: CDR1 DFQATT and CDR2 SNEGSKA (reference sequence). The CDR3 is CSANKDRGRLSYGTDTQYF. The CDR3 DNA is TGCAGTGCTAATAAAGACAGGGGGAGACTCTCTTATGGCACAGATACGCAGTATTTT.